This T cell receptor beta chain was identified during a study of graft-versus-host responses after intestinal transplantation. With regard to this clone: What it binds is not known.

Some clones are missing from TCRdb's copy, which holds only in-frame ones; the method was immunoSEQ multiplex PCR. The data contain fewer than 130,000 clones, 93% of them singletons. This CDR3 has 12 amino acids. Looked up from germline, CDR1 is SGHDT and CDR2 is YYEEEE. With 3 bases removed from V and 6 bases from J, the gap between germline ends came to 8 bases. The sequence came from a human donor who received an intestinal transplant. The source was unstimulated CD8+ T cells sorted from spleen or lymph node cells, collected before intestinal transplant. The chain has TRBV5-6 and TRBJ2-3; D not resolved. The CDR3 protein is CASSSPEDTQYF. Here the CDR3 DNA reads TGTGCCAGCAGCTCACCTGAGGATACGCAGTATTTT.